Below, 9 T cell receptor beta chains from the same sample are listed, as sequenced in a study of control samples from healthy donors and cancer patients. Measured with immunoSEQ multiplex PCR; TCRdb has only the in-frame clones, and not every one. The table lists under 65,000 clones, approximately 90% of them singletons. The sequenced sample consisted of PBMCs. Receptors were obtained from a man aged 30 to 39 with colorectal cancer.

The J gene is TRBJ2-1, the V gene TRBV6-5; 7 bases align to TRBD2. Germline-derived CDR1 and CDR2 are MNHEY and SVGAGI. The CDR3 length is 14 residues. J lost 2 bases, V lost 2 bases, and 0 bases had no gene match. Written as DNA, the CDR3 is TGTGCCAGCAGTTACCGGGGGGCCTACAATGAGCAGTTCTTC. This sequence encodes CASSYRGAYNEQFF.

This chain joins TRBV3-1 (or the pseudogene TRBV3-2) and TRBJ2-1; D ambiguous. The CDR3 sequence is 13 residues long. CDR1 LGHDT and CDR2 YNNKEL come from the germline V gene (reference sequence). V lost 6 bases to trimming and J lost 6 bases, with 12 bases between them. The chain's CDR3 is CASRPPYSNEQFF. CDR3 bases: TGTGCCAGCAGACCGCCCTACAGCAATGAGCAGTTCTTC.

The CDR3 DNA is TGTGCCAGCAGCTTCGCGAGGACAGGGGGCGTGACTGAAGCTTTCTTT. It encodes CASSFARTGGVTEAFF. This sequence joins TRBV7-9 and TRBJ1-1, with TRBD1 identical over 11 bases. Germline trimming cut 3 bases from V and 5 bases from J; bases unmatched to any gene: 8. CDR1 is SEHNR and CDR2 is FQNEAQ in the germline V gene (reference sequence). This CDR3 region has 16 residues.

V and J are TRBV10-1 and TRBJ2-2, with D tentatively TRBD1 (5 bases). Germline CDR1 and CDR2: WNHNN and SYGVQD (reference sequence). The CDR3 consists of 15 residues. V lost 0 bases and J 4 bases, leaving 9 bases between the germline ends. CDR3 protein: CASSESTASTGELFF. DNA of the CDR3: TGCGCCAGCAGTGAGTCGACAGCCTCCACCGGGGAGCTGTTTTTT.

The V and J genes are TRBV5-1 and TRBJ1-4; no firm D call. Germline V CDR1 and CDR2: SGHRS, YFSETQ. V was clipped by 1 base and J by 4 bases, with 8 bases between them. The CDR3 contains 14 residues. The CDR3 loop reads CASSLFYNNEKLFF. The CDR3 DNA sequence: TGCGCCAGCAGCTTGTTTTACAATAATGAAAAACTGTTTTTT.

The chain has TRBV6-4 and TRBJ2-3, with D perhaps matching TRBD1 (5 bases). Germline V gene data show CDR1 as MRHNA and CDR2 as SNTAGT. The CDR3 is 14 residues long. Trimming pared 2 bases from V and 2 bases from J, leaving 8 bases between. This CDR3 reads CASSDGRDTDTQYF. The CDR3 DNA reads TGTGCCAGCAGTGACGGCAGGGACACAGATACGCAGTATTTT.

The CDR3 loop reads CASSYGTSGGTDTQYF. The CDR3 coding sequence is TGTGCCAGCAGTTACGGGACTAGCGGGGGCACAGATACGCAGTATTTT. The gene calls are TRBV6-5 and TRBJ2-3; 13 bases match TRBD2. CDR1 is MNHEY and CDR2 is SVGAGI in the germline V gene. Trimming at V came to 2 bases and at J to 1 base, leaving 0 bases not matched to a gene. The CDR3 loop spans 16 amino acids.

This clone showed up just a few times. The chain couples TRBV6-1 to TRBJ2-6, with a tentative D call TRBD2 (5 bases). The CDR3 consists of 15 residues. The germline gives CDR1 MNHNS, CDR2 SASEGT. V lost 3 bases to trimming and J lost 0 bases, with 6 bases between them. The CDR3 loop is CASSERASGANVLTF. CDR3 sequence (DNA): TGTGCCAGCAGTGAGCGGGCCTCTGGGGCCAACGTCCTGACTTTC.

The chain joins TRBV6-5 to TRBJ2-7; D ambiguous. Trimming stripped 7 bases from V and 2 bases from J, with 9 bases between. The CDR3 extends over 12 amino acids. The V gene's germline CDR1 is MNHEY and CDR2 SVGAGI. The CDR3 DNA sequence: TGTGCCAGCACCGCCCCTCCCTACGAGCAGTACTTC. This translates into CASTAPPYEQYF.